One T cell receptor beta chain is described in this entry. Trimming took 0 bases from V and 6 from J; bases not matched to a gene: 4. CDR3 length: 17 residues. Germline V CDR1 and CDR2: LNHNV, YYDKDF (reference sequence). This sample was included in a study of blood T cells in healthy people across ages. Primed by a sample-barcoded 5' primer and a J-beta primer mix, a second PCR proceeded for roughly 6 to 12 cycles. TCRdb independently ran MiXCR on the 5' RACE reads; one entry per CDR3 protein. This sample has more than 750,000 distinct CDR3 sequences, with about 29% found just once. The sample providers were healthy Caucasian people from Russia, aged roughly 6 to 95. The same data also contributed to another study, on T cells of mothers and their children.

This TCR was recovered from a woman aged 40 to 50 in good health. The chain combines TRBV15 with TRBJ1-6; the match to TRBD1 covers 11 bases. The specimen sequenced was blood. Here the CDR3 reads CATSRDRGQGGNSPLHF. DNA for the CDR3: TGTGCCACCAGCAGAGACCGGGGACAGGGGGGTAATTCACCCCTCCACTTT.